This T cell receptor beta chain was identified during a study of blood T cell repertoires in COVID-19. Assay used: immunoSEQ multiplex PCR; TCRdb lists only in-frame clones, some missing. The profile shows over 10,000 clones, 86% of them singletons. Trimming cost V 0 bases and J 0 bases, with 6 bases left between them. CDR1 is SGHRS, CDR2 YFSETQ, per germline. The CDR3 length is 14 residues. J is TRBJ1-1 and V is TRBV5-1, with D unclear. Material: peripheral blood. The sequence came from a man older than 75 with acute or convalescent COVID-19. As DNA, the CDR3 is TGCGCCAGCAGCTTGGACCCGGTGAACACTGAAGCTTTCTTT. This sequence encodes CASSLDPVNTEAFF. Combining the CDR3 with reference TRBV5-1 and TRBJ1-1 gives the whole variable domain KAGVTQTPRYLIKTRGQQVTLSCSPISGHRSVSWYQQTPGQGLQFLFEYFSETQRNKGNFPGRFSGRQFSNSRSEMNVSTLELGDSALYLCASSLDPVNTEAFFGQGTRLTVV.